This T cell receptor (beta chain) was identified during a study of cytomegalovirus exposure and HLA in healthy donors. Study conclusions and caveats: Later genetic work tied a missense DCLRE1C variant to beta-chain V and J trimming. Reports state that TCR beta sequences accurately predicted most subjects' HLA-A and HLA-B alleles.

Of note for this clone: The antigen remains undetermined.

PCR amplification relied on 60 Vbeta primers (plus 13 Jbeta primers). Original processing methods: Per a later analysis, the number of unique TCR beta chains was 75 million to 90 million, of which about 11 million were shared. The protocol was immunoSEQ multiplex PCR, while the TCRdb copy is restricted to in-frame clones and leaves out a portion. Clonal size and the V and J genes are those of that table, whereas D and trimming came from the DNA. The profile shows tens of thousands of clones, roughly 68% of them singletons. The CDR3 has 11 residues. V was cut by 7 bases and J by 4 bases, with 8 bases left in between. Germline assignment: CDR1 MNHNS and CDR2 SASEGT.

The gene calls are TRBV6-1 and TRBJ2-7; no clear D gene. This clonotype was sampled from a woman between 45 and 60 years old in good health and CMV-seronegative. The source material was PBMCs. CDR3 DNA sequence: TGTGCCAGCATTCTAAATTACGAGCAGTACTTC. Amino acid sequence: CASILNYEQYF.